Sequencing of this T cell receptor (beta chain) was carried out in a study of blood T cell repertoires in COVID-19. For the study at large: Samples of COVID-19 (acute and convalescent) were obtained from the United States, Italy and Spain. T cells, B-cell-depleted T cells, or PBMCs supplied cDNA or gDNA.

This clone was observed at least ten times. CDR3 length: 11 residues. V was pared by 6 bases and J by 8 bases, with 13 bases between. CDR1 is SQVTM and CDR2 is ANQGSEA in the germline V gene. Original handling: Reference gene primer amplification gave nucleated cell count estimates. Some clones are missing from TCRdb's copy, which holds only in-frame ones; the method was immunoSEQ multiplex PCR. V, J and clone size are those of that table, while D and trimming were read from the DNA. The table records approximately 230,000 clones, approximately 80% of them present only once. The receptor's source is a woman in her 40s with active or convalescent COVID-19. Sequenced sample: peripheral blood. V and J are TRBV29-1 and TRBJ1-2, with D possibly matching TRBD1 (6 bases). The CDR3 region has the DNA TGCAGCGTAAACAGGGAGTGGGGCTACACCTTC. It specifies CSVNREWGYTF.